This is a list of T cell receptor beta chains from one sample in a study of shared T cell receptors in the human thymus. Some clones are missing from TCRdb's copy, which holds only in-frame ones; the method was immunoSEQ multiplex PCR. The profile shows hundreds of thousands of clones, 80% to 90% of them singletons. The same sample was also studied in work on human thymus T cells.

The sequencing sample was made of thymocytes. These receptors originate from a boy in the first two years of life with a congenital heart defect. The CDR3 runs from the conserved cysteine through the conserved F or W. A D gene is named only where the DNA matches it firmly. Part of the rows lack a size; the others show once, few, many or a class for expanded clones.

CDR3 protein: CASSLAHLSGNTIYF
CDR3 DNA: TGTGCCAGCAGCTTGGCACACCTCTCTGGAAACACCATATATTTT
clone size: -
J gene: TRBJ1-3
D gene: -
V gene: TRBV5-6

CDR3 protein: CASSHHQGAESPLHF
CDR3 DNA: TGCGCCAGCAGCCATCATCAGGGGGCGGAATCACCCCTCCACTTT
clone size: -
J gene: TRBJ1-6
D gene: TRBD1
V gene: TRBV4-1

CDR3 protein: CASSQGTGDYGYTF
CDR3 DNA: TGCGCCAGCAGCCAAGGGACGGGAGACTATGGCTACACCTTC
clone size: -
J gene: TRBJ1-2
D gene: -
V gene: TRBV4-3

CDR3 protein: CASSFGATGRNTGELFF
CDR3 DNA: TGTGCCAGCAGCTTTGGGGCGACAGGGAGGAACACCGGGGAGCTGTTTTTT
clone size: -
J gene: TRBJ2-2
D gene: TRBD1
V gene: TRBV7-2

CDR3 protein: CASKRGKGQISTGANVLTF
CDR3 DNA: TGTGCCAGCAAAAGGGGGAAGGGTCAGATTAGCACTGGGGCCAACGTCCTGACTTTC
clone size: -
J gene: TRBJ2-6
D gene: -
V gene: TRBV2

CDR3 protein: CASSHFRPEGAFF
CDR3 DNA: TGTGCCAGCAGCCATTTTCGGCCCGAGGGAGCTTTCTTT
clone size: -
J gene: TRBJ1-1
D gene: -
V gene: TRBV28

CDR3 protein: CASSPSDLPYRGREGYTF
CDR3 DNA: TGTGCCAGCAGTCCGAGCGACCTTCCCTACAGGGGGCGGGAAGGCTACACCTTC
clone size: -
J gene: TRBJ1-2
D gene: TRBD1
V gene: TRBV28

CDR3 protein: CASSQVRSAPEVYEQYF
CDR3 DNA: TGTGCCAGCAGCCAAGTTCGTTCAGCTCCAGAGGTCTACGAGCAGTACTTC
clone size: -
J gene: TRBJ2-7
D gene: -
V gene: TRBV14

CDR3 protein: CASSQTSSTETSSGNTIYF
CDR3 DNA: TGCGCCAGCAGCCAAACCAGCTCGACAGAGACTAGCTCTGGAAACACCATATATTTT
clone size: -
J gene: TRBJ1-3
D gene: -
V gene: TRBV4-1

CDR3 protein: CASSLMTGGSGNTIYF
CDR3 DNA: TGTGCCAGCAGCTTGATGACAGGGGGCTCTGGAAACACCATATATTTT
clone size: -
J gene: TRBJ1-3
D gene: TRBD1
V gene: TRBV7-6

CDR3 protein: CASSFRDRVDTQYF
CDR3 DNA: TGTGCCAGCAGCTTCCGGGACAGGGTAGATACGCAGTATTTT
clone size: once
J gene: TRBJ2-3
D gene: TRBD1
V gene: TRBV5-6

CDR3 protein: CASSRTSGRFYEQYF
CDR3 DNA: TGTGCCAGCAGCCGGACTAGCGGGAGGTTCTACGAGCAGTACTTC
clone size: -
J gene: TRBJ2-7
D gene: TRBD2
V gene: TRBV7-6

CDR3 protein: CASSLDRSNQETQYF
CDR3 DNA: TGTGCCAGCAGTTTGGACAGGAGTAACCAAGAGACCCAGTACTTC
clone size: -
J gene: TRBJ2-5
D gene: TRBD1
V gene: TRBV7-6

CDR3 protein: CASSHLGERHEQYF
CDR3 DNA: TGTGCCAGCAGTCACCTCGGGGAACGGCACGAGCAGTACTTC
clone size: -
J gene: TRBJ2-7
D gene: -
V gene: TRBV6-6

CDR3 protein: CASSPDRGRRNEQFF
CDR3 DNA: TGTGCCAGCAGTCCCGACAGGGGACGTCGGAATGAGCAGTTCTTC
clone size: few
J gene: TRBJ2-1
D gene: TRBD1
V gene: TRBV28

CDR3 protein: CASSFRDRRVSTSNQPQHF
CDR3 DNA: TGTGCCAGCAGTTTCCGGGACAGGCGGGTTAGTACCAGCAATCAGCCCCAGCATTTT
clone size: once
J gene: TRBJ1-5
D gene: TRBD1
V gene: TRBV27

CDR3 protein: CASSAGQGITGANVLTF
CDR3 DNA: TGTGCCAGCAGCGCGGGACAGGGGATCACTGGGGCCAACGTCCTGACTTTC
clone size: -
J gene: TRBJ2-6
D gene: TRBD1
V gene: TRBV9

CDR3 protein: CASSLLLAGPYNEQFF
CDR3 DNA: TGTGCCAGCAGCTTGCTACTAGCGGGGCCCTACAATGAGCAGTTCTTC
clone size: -
J gene: TRBJ2-1
D gene: TRBD2
V gene: TRBV13

CDR3 protein: CASGQDFKDRVGEQYF
CDR3 DNA: TGCGCCAGCGGCCAAGATTTCAAGGACAGGGTGGGCGAGCAGTACTTC
clone size: -
J gene: TRBJ2-7
D gene: TRBD1
V gene: TRBV4-1

CDR3 protein: CASSARDRAVYYGYTF
CDR3 DNA: TGTGCCAGCAGTGCCCGGGACAGGGCGGTTTACTATGGCTACACCTTC
clone size: once
J gene: TRBJ1-2
D gene: TRBD1
V gene: TRBV27

CDR3 protein: CASSFMRRNQPQHF
CDR3 DNA: TGTGCCAGCAGCTTTATGCGGCGCAATCAGCCCCAGCATTTT
clone size: -
J gene: TRBJ1-5
D gene: -
V gene: TRBV7-4

CDR3 protein: CASSFQGSGRVTGEQYF
CDR3 DNA: TGCGCCAGCAGCTTTCAGGGTTCGGGCAGGGTTACCGGCGAGCAGTACTTC
clone size: -
J gene: TRBJ2-7
D gene: -
V gene: TRBV5-1

CDR3 protein: CASSADRVYEQYF
CDR3 DNA: TGTGCCAGCAGCGCGGACAGGGTCTACGAGCAGTACTTC
clone size: -
J gene: TRBJ2-7
D gene: TRBD1
V gene: TRBV5-4

CDR3 protein: CASRSRQGARETQYF
CDR3 DNA: TGTGCCAGCAGGTCCCGACAGGGGGCTAGAGAGACCCAGTACTTC
clone size: -
J gene: TRBJ2-5
D gene: TRBD1
V gene: TRBV11-2

CDR3 protein: CASSQQTDPPYEKLFF
CDR3 DNA: TGTGCCAGCAGCCAGCAGACAGATCCTCCTTATGAAAAACTGTTTTTT
clone size: once
J gene: TRBJ1-4
D gene: -
V gene: TRBV4-2

CDR3 protein: CASSRQGTGPKYF
CDR3 DNA: TGTGCCAGCTCACGACAGGGAACTGGCCCGAAGTACTTC
clone size: -
J gene: TRBJ2-5
D gene: TRBD1
V gene: TRBV18

CDR3 protein: CASSQGHRVSYNSPLHF
CDR3 DNA: TGTGCCAGCAGCCAAGGGCACAGGGTTTCCTATAATTCACCCCTCCACTTT
clone size: -
J gene: TRBJ1-6
D gene: -
V gene: TRBV14